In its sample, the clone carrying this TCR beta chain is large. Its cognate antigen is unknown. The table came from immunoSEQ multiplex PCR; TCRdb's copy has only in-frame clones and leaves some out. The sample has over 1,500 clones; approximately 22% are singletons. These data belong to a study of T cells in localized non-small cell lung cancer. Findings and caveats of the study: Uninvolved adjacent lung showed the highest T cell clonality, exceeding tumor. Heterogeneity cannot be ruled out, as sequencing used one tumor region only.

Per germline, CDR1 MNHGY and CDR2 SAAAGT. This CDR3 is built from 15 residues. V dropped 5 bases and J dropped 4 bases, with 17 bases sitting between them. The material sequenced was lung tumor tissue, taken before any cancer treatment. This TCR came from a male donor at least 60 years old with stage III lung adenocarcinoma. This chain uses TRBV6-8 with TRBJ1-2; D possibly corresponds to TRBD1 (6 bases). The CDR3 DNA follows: TGTGCCAGCAGTCCTAGTAGAACAGGGTCCTATGGCTACACCTTC. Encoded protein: CASSPSRTGSYGYTF.